Below are 20 T cell receptor beta chains sequenced from a single sample in a study of read filtering for tumor transcriptome and immune sequencing. From 300 to 450 ng of RNA, a library with molecular barcoded alpha/delta and beta/gamma adaptors was made. TCRdb called the reads again in MiXCR, with one record for every CDR3 protein. The sample has tens of thousands of distinct CDR3 sequences, less than 20% seen once. The specimen sequenced was a population of CD138-negative cells sorted from bone marrow. These receptors originate from a donor at least 40 years old with multiple myeloma.

Many counts were recorded for this clonotype. In nucleotides, the CDR3 is TGCAGCGTTCTCTCTAGTTACACCGGGGAGCTGTTTTTT. It yields the protein CSVLSSYTGELFF. The gene calls are TRBV29-1 and TRBJ2-2; D unclear. This CDR3 region has 13 residues. The germline V and J ends were trimmed by 5 bases and 3 bases, with 10 bases remaining between them. Germline assignment: CDR1 SQVTM and CDR2 ANQGSEA.

Many counts were recorded for this clonotype. The CDR3 loop reads CASSPGLVGQVETDTQYF. As DNA, the CDR3 is TGTGCCAGCTCACCAGGTTTAGTAGGACAGGTCGAAACAGATACGCAGTATTTT. V and J are TRBV18 and TRBJ2-3; 7 nucleotides align to TRBD1. V lost 2 bases, J lost 3 bases, and 14 bases stayed unmatched. Germline V gene lookup returns CDR1 KGHSH and CDR2 LQKENI. This CDR3 has 18 residues.

A note on this clonotype: This is likely a read error, given that the CDR3 carries no conserved phenylalanine or tryptophan at its end. The chain uses TRBV11-2 and TRBJ2-5; the D gene could be TRBD1 or TRBD2 (5 bases each). Germline V gene sequence: CDR1 SGHAT, CDR2 FQNNGV. This CDR3 has 14 amino acids. Trimming shortened V by 8 bases and J by 2 bases, and 15 bases separated the two germline ends. CDR3: CASRHRGVQETQYI. The CDR3 nucleotides are TGTGCCAGCCGTCACCGGGGCGTTCAAGAGACCCAGTACATC.

This clonotype has only a few counts. One base away lies a much larger clone, so this may be a sequencing read error. This rearrangement joins TRBV7-9 to TRBJ2-5, with 12 bases lining up with TRBD1. CDR3 size: 18 residues. Looked up from germline, CDR1 is SEHNR and CDR2 is FQNEAQ (reference sequence). The CDR3 sequence is CAGSLGTGGLLYQETQYF. For the CDR3, the DNA is TGTGCCGGCAGCTTAGGGACAGGGGGCCTCCTGTACCAAGAGACCCAGTACTTC.

This clonotype came up many times. The chain is built from TRBV7-2 and TRBJ2-1; 8 bases line up with TRBD1. Per the germline V gene, CDR1 is SGHTA and CDR2 is FQGNSA. The CDR3 has 19 residues. V lost 0 bases, J lost 4 bases, and 14 bases stayed unmatched. The DNA for the CDR3 is TGTGCCAGCAGCTTAGCCTCTTCCTTCCGGGACAGGATTTACAATGAGCAGTTCTTC. This gives the protein CASSLASSFRDRIYNEQFF.

This clonotype was seen at least ten times. The rearrangement links TRBV5-1 to TRBJ2-2; 9 bases match TRBD1. The CDR3 has 15 residues. Germline-derived CDR1 and CDR2 are SGHRS and YFSETQ. V was pared by 7 bases and J by 5 bases, with 9 bases of the junction left unmatched. CDR3 coding DNA: TGCGCCAGCCGATTAACAGGGGGCCAGACCGGGGAGCTGTTTTTT. Translated, it gives CASRLTGGQTGELFF. Full variable domain (remainder filled in from reference TRBV5-1 and TRBJ2-2): KAGVTQTPRYLIKTRGQQVTLSCSPISGHRSVSWYQQTPGQGLQFLFEYFSETQRNKGNFPGRFSGRQFSNSRSEMNVSTLELGDSALYLCASRLTGGQTGELFFGEGSRLTVL.

This clonotype was recorded only once. A single base separates this from a much larger clone, so it may be a read error. J is TRBJ2-5 and V is TRBV12-3 or TRBV12-4; a possible D gene is TRBD2 (6 bases). The V end lost 2 bases, the J end lost 6 bases, and 19 bases lay between the germline ends. The CDR3 has 16 amino acids. CDR3 in amino acids: CASSLMGDSVRKTQYF. CDR3 in DNA: TGTGCCAGCAGTTTAATGGGGGACTCAGTGAGGAAGACCCAGTACTTC.

This clonotype has a count of ten or more. The rearrangement joins TRBV7-9 to TRBJ1-5, with D tentatively TRBD1 (5 bases). The V end was cut by 6 bases, the J end by 0 bases, with 18 bases between. Germline V gene lookup returns CDR1 SEHNR and CDR2 FQNEAQ (reference sequence). This CDR3 is built from 17 residues. CDR3 sequence (DNA): TGTGCCAGCAGACCGACACGAGGGGCCTATAGCAATCAGCCCCAGCATTTT. Protein: CASRPTRGAYSNQPQHF.

The chain links TRBV5-1 to TRBJ2-1; TRBD2 is a possible D gene (5 bases). The germline V and J ends were trimmed by 3 bases and 12 bases, with 25 bases remaining between them. Germline CDR1 SGHRS, CDR2 YFSETQ. The CDR3 has 16 residues. The CDR3 nucleotides read TGCGCCAGCAGCTCAATAGCGCGAGGGCCGGGCGATGGGCAGTTCTTC. It is translated as CASSSIARGPGDGQFF.

At least ten counts were recorded for this clonotype. The chain joins TRBV6-5 to TRBJ1-1; 8 bases match TRBD1. Germline V CDR1 and CDR2: MNHEY, SVGAGI. V dropped 5 bases and J dropped 3; count of bases not matched to a gene: 11. CDR3 length equals 16 residues. CDR3 residues: CASSALTGAGYTEAFF. In DNA form, the CDR3 reads TGTGCCAGCAGTGCCCTGACAGGGGCGGGATACACTGAAGCTTTCTTT.

This clonotype was detected a few times. V is TRBV5-4 and J is TRBJ2-7; D is ambiguous. Germline V gene data show CDR1 as SGHNT and CDR2 as YYREEE (reference sequence). V was pared by 3 bases and J by 4 bases, with 11 bases between. The length of the CDR3 is 13 residues. The CDR3 here is CASSYATGYEQYF. As DNA, the CDR3 is TGTGCCAGCAGCTACGCGACTGGGTACGAGCAGTACTTC.

This clonotype was observed many times. Because the CDR3's place on the DNA is in doubt, the DNA is left out and the CDR3 is given as listed by TCRdb. The rearrangement uses TRBV15 and TRBJ1-5; TRBD1 is taken as the D call from the table, unchecked against the DNA. 15 amino acids form the CDR3, both terminal residues included. The germline V gene has CDR1 LNHNV and CDR2 YYDKDF (reference sequence). CDR3 region: CATSRDSWGQGSKHF.

The sample holds many counts of this clonotype. The V gene is TRBV12-3 or TRBV12-4, the J gene TRBJ1-1; perhaps TRBD1 as D (5 bases). The CDR3 consists of 13 residues. V lost 7 bases to trimming and J lost 3 bases, with 12 bases between them. The chain's CDR3 is CASMIGADTEAFF. The CDR3, as DNA: TGTGCCAGCATGATCGGGGCCGACACTGAAGCTTTCTTT.

This clonotype has ten or more counts. The chain carries TRBV20-1 and TRBJ2-7; possible D gene TRBD1, 6 bases. CDR3 length: 14 residues. CDR1 and CDR2 (germline): DFQATT, SNEGSKA (reference sequence). The V gene lost 1 base and the J gene lost 7 bases, with 17 bases spanning the gap. The CDR3 region is CSARGTEVSQEQYF. The CDR3 DNA follows: TGCAGTGCTAGAGGGACAGAAGTTTCGCAAGAGCAGTACTTC.

This clonotype was detected ten times or more. The chain is built from TRBV6-6 and TRBJ1-4; 10 positions agree with TRBD1. V dropped 6 bases and J dropped 8; count of bases not matched to a gene: 9. Germline V gene lookup returns CDR1 MNHNY and CDR2 SVGAGI (reference sequence). This CDR3 has 15 residues. The CDR3: CASRIRQGAREKLFF. CDR3 in DNA: TGTGCCAGCAGAATAAGACAGGGGGCTCGAGAAAAACTGTTTTTT.

This clonotype was picked up many times. The V call is TRBV12-3 or TRBV12-4, the J call TRBJ1-6; no clear D gene. The V gene lost 5 bases and the J gene lost 0 bases, with 14 bases spanning the gap. The CDR3 length is 17 residues. CDR3 residues: CASSGAGVGSYNSPLHF. The CDR3 coding sequence is TGTGCCAGCAGTGGCGCGGGAGTCGGCTCCTATAATTCACCCCTCCACTTT.

This clonotype was detected ten times or more. The chain has TRBV5-1 and TRBJ2-6; D is ambiguous. V lost 1 base, J lost 2 bases, and 7 bases lay in between. Per germline, CDR1 SGHRS and CDR2 YFSETQ. This CDR3 is built from 15 residues. CDR3 bases: TGCGCCAGCAGCTTGCGGTCGACTGGGGCCAACGTCCTGACTTTC. The encoded protein is CASSLRSTGANVLTF. Together with reference TRBV5-1 and TRBJ2-6, the CDR3 gives the full variable domain: KAGVTQTPRYLIKTRGQQVTLSCSPISGHRSVSWYQQTPGQGLQFLFEYFSETQRNKGNFPGRFSGRQFSNSRSEMNVSTLELGDSALYLCASSLRSTGANVLTFGAGSRLTVL.

Details on this clonotype: Without the conserved terminal phenylalanine or tryptophan, this CDR3 likely stems from a read error. No DNA is shown, since the ends of the CDR3 on it are uncertain; the CDR3 is the one TCRdb lists. The J gene is TRBJ2-1, the V gene TRBV7-2; the table's TRBD1 call for D was not verified on the DNA. The CDR3 totals 14 residues, both ends included. The germline V gene encodes CDR1 SGHTA and CDR2 FQGNSA. The CDR3 here is CASLGGWLSNERFL.

About this clonotype itself: A read error may account for a junction end that differs from germline. V usage is TRBV4-2 and J usage is TRBJ2-7; D gene ambiguous. CDR1 and CDR2 from the germline V gene are LGHNA and YNFKEQ. The CDR3 is made up of 13 amino acids. Here the CDR3 reads CASSLETIYEQYF. CDR3 nucleotides: TGTGCTAGCAGCCTGGAAACGATCTACGAGCAGTACTTC.

This clonotype was seen repeatedly, ten times or more. The CDR3 loop is CASSLPAGVGNEQFF. The CDR3 nucleotides read TGCGCCAGCAGTCTTCCAGCGGGAGTTGGCAATGAGCAGTTCTTC. The rearrangement links TRBV23-1 to TRBJ2-1; 8 bases are shared with TRBD2. TRBV23-1 belongs to the ORF category, with a function that is uncertain. J was trimmed by 6 bases and V by 4 bases; bases with no gene match: 8. The CDR3 covers 15 residues.